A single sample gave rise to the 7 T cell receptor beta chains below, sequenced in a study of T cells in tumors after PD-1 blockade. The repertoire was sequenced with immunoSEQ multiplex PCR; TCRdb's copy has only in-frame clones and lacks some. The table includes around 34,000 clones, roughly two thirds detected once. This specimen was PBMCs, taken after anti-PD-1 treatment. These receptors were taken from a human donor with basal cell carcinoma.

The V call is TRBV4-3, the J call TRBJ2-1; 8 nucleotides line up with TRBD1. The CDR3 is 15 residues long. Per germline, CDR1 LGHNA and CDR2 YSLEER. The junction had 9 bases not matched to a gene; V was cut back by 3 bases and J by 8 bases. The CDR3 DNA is TGCGCCAGCAGCCATGCGGACAGGGACGCGCATGAGCAGTTCTTC. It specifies CASSHADRDAHEQFF.

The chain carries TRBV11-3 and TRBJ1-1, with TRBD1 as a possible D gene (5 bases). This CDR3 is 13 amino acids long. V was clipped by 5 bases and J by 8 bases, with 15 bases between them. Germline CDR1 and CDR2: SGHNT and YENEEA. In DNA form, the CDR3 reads TGTGCCAGCAGCCTGAACTCGTGGGGGGAAGCTTTCTTT. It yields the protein CASSLNSWGEAFF.

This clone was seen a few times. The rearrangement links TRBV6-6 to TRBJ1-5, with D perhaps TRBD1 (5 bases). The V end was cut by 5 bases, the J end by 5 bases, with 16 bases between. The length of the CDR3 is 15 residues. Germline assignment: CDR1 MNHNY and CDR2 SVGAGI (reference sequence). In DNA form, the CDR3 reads TGTGCCAGCAGTAACCAGGGAGGAGAGGATCAGCCCCAGCATTTT. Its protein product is CASSNQGGEDQPQHF.

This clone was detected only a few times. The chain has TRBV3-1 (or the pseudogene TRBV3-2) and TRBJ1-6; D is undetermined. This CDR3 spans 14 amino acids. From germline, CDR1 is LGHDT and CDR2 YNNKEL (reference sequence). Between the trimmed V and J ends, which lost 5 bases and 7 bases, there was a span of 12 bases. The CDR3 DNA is TGTGCCAGCAGCTATACTACAGAGAATTCACCCCTCCACTTT. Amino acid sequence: CASSYTTENSPLHF.

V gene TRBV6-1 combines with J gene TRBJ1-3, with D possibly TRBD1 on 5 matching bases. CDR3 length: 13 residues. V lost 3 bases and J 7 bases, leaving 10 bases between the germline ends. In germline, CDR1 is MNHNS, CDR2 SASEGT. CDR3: CASSDGQGNTIYF. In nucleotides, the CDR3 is TGTGCCAGCAGTGATGGGCAGGGCAACACCATATATTTT.

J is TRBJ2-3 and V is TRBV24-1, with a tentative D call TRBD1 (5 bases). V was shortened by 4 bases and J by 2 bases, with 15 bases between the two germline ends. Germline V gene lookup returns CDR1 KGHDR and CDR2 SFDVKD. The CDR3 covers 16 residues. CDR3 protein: CATSDTTGRTTDTQYF. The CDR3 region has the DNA TGTGCCACCAGTGACACCACAGGCCGAACCACAGATACGCAGTATTTT.

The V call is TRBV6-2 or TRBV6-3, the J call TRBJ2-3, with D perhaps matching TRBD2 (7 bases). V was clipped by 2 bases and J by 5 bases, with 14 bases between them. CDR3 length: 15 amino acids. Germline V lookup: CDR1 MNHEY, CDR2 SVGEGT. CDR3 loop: CASSYVGGGIDTQYF. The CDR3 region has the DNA TGTGCCAGCAGTTACGTGGGAGGGGGGATAGATACGCAGTATTTT.